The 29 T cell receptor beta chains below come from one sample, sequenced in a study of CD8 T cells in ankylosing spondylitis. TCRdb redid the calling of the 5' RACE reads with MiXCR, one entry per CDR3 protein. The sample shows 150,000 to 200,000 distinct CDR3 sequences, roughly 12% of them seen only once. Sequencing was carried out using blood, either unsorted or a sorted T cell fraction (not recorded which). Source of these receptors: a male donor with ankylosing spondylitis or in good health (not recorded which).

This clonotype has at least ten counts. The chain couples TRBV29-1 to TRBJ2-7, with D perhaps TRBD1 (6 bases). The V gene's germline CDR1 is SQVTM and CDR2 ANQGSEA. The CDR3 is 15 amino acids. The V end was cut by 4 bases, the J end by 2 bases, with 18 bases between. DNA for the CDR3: TGCAGCGTTGTGCCCACAACAGGGTTGCCCTACGAGCAGTACTTC. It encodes CSVVPTTGLPYEQYF.

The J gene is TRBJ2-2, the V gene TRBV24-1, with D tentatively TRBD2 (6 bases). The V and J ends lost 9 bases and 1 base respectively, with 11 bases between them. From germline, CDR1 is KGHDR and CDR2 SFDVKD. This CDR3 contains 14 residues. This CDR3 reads CATAGTRNTGELFF. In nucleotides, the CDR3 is TGTGCCACCGCGGGGACCCGGAACACCGGGGAGCTGTTTTTT.

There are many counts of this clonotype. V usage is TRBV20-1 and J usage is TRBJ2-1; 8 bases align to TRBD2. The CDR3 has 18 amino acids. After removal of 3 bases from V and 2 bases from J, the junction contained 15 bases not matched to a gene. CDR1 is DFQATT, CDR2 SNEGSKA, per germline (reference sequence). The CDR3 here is CSASALRSGSLPYNEQFF. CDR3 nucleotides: TGCAGTGCTAGTGCCTTAAGGAGCGGGAGTCTCCCCTACAATGAGCAGTTCTTC.

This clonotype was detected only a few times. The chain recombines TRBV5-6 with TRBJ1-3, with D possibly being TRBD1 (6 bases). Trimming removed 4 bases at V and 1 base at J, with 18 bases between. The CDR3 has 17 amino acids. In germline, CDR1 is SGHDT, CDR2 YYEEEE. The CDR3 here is CASSPTGAVLSGNTIYF. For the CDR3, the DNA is TGTGCCAGCAGCCCGACGGGGGCTGTGCTTTCTGGAAACACCATATATTTT. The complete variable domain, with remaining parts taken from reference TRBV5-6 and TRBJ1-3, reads DAGVTQSPTHLIKTRGQQVTLRCSPKSGHDTVSWYQQALGQGPQFIFQYYEEEERQRGNFPDRFSGHQFPNYSSELNVNALLLGDSALYLCASSPTGAVLSGNTIYFGEGSWLTVV.

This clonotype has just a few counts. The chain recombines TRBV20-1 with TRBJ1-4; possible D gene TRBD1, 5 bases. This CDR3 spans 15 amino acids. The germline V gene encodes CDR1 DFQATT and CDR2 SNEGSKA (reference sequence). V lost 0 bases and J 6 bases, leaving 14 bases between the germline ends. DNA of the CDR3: TGCAGTGCTAGAGATCATGGGGGAGGTGATGAAAAACTGTTTTTT. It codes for CSARDHGGGDEKLFF.

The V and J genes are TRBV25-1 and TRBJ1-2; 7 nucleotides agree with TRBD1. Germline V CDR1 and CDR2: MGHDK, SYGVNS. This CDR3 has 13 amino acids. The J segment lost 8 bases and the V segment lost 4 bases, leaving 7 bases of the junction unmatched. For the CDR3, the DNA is TGTGCCAGCAGTGGCAGGGGGGATAACGGCTACACCTTC. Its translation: CASSGRGDNGYTF.

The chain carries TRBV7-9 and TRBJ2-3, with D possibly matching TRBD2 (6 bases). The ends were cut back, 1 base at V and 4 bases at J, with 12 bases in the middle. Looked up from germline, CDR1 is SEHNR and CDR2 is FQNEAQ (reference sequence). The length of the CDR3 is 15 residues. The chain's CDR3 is CASSLVSGEADTQYF. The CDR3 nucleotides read TGTGCCAGCAGCTTAGTGTCGGGAGAAGCAGATACGCAGTATTTT.

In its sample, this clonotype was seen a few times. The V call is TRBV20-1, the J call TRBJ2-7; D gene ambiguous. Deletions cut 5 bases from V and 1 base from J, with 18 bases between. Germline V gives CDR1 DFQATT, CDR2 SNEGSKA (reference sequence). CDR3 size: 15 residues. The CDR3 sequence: CSAYPARLSSYEQYF. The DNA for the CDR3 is TGCAGTGCTTACCCGGCCAGGTTAAGTTCCTACGAGCAGTACTTC.

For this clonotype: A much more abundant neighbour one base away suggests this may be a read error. CDR3 region: CASRRTASSYAQYF. As DNA, the CDR3 is TGTGCCAGCAGGAGGACGGCTAGCTCCTACGCGCAGTACTTC. The V call is TRBV6-1, the J call TRBJ2-7, with D possibly being TRBD2 (5 bases). Germline CDR1 is MNHNS and CDR2 is SASEGT. The CDR3 totals 14 residues.

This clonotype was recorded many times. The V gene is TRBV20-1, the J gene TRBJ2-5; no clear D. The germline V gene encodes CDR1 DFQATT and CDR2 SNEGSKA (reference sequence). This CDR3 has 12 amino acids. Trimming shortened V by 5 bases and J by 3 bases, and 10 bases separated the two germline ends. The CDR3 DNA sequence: TGCAGTGCTGGGGAACAGAAAGAGACCCAGTACTTC. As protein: CSAGEQKETQYF.

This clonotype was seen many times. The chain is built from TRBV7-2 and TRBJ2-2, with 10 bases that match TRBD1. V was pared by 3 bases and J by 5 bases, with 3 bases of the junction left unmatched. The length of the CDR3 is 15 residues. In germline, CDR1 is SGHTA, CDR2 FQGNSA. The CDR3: CASSFRTGGTGELFF. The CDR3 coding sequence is TGTGCCAGCAGCTTTAGGACAGGGGGTACCGGGGAGCTGTTTTTT.

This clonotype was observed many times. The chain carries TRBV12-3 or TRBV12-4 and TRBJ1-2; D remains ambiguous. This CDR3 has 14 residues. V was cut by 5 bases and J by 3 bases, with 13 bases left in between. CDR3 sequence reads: CASSTQTRDYGYTF. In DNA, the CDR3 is TGTGCCAGCAGTACGCAAACTAGAGACTATGGCTACACCTTC.

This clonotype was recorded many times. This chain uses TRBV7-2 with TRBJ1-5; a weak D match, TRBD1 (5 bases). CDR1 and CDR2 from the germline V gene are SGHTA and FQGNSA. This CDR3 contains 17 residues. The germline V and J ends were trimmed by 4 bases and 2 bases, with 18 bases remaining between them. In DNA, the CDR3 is TGTGCCAGCAGCTACAATCTCGTCTTGGGGGGCAATCAGCCCCAGCATTTT. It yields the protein CASSYNLVLGGNQPQHF. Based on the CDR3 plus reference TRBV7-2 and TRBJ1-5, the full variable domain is GAGVSQSPSNKVTEKGKDVELRCDPISGHTALYWYRQSLGQGLEFLIYFQGNSAPDKSGLPSDRFSAERTGGSVSTLTIQRTQQEDSAVYLCASSYNLVLGGNQPQHFGDGTRLSIL.

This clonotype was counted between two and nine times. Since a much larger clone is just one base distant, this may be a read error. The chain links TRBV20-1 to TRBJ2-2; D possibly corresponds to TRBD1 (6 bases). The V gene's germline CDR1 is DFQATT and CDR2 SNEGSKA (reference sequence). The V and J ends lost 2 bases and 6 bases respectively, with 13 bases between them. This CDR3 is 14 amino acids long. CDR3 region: CSARQGRMAGELFF. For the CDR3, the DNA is TGCAGTGCTAGACAGGGGAGAATGGCCGGGGAGCTGTTTTTT.

CDR3 sequence: CASSYSIGGGEQYF. As DNA, the CDR3 is TGTGCCAGCAGTTACTCGATAGGCGGGGGCGAGCAGTACTTC. This chain uses TRBV6-5 with TRBJ2-7; 7 nucleotides agree with TRBD2. Germline loops: CDR1 MNHEY, CDR2 SVGAGI. CDR3 length: 14 residues. V was pared by 0 bases and J by 6 bases, with 5 bases of the junction left unmatched.

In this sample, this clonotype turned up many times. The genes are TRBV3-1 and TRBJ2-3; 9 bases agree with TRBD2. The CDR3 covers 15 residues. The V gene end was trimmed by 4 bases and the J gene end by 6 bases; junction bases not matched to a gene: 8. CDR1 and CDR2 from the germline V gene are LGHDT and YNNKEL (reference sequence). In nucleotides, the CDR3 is TGTGCCAGCAGCCGTCCTAGCGGGACCATCGATACGCAGTATTTT. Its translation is CASSRPSGTIDTQYF.

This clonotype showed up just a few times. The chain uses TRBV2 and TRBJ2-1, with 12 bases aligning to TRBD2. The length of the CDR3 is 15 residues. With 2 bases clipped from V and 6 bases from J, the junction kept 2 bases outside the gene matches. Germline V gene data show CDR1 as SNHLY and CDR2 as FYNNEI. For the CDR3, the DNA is TGTGCCAGCAGTGAACTAGCGGGAGGGGGCAATGAGCAGTTCTTC. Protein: CASSELAGGGNEQFF.

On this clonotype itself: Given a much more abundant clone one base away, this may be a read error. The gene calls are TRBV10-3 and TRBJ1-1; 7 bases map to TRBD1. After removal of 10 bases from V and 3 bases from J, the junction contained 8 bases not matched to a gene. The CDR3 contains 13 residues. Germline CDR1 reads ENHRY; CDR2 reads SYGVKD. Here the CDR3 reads CATREGADTEAFF. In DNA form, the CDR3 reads TGTGCCACCAGGGAGGGGGCAGACACTGAAGCTTTCTTT.

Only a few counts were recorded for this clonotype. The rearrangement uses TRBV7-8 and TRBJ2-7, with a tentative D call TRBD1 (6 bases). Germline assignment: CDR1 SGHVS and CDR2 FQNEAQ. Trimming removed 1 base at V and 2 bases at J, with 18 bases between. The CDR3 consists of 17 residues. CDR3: CASSLDWTPTGTYEQYF. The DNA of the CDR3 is TGTGCCAGCAGCTTAGATTGGACACCGACAGGAACCTACGAGCAGTACTTC. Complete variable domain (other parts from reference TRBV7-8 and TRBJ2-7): GAGVSQSPRYKVAKRGQDVALRCDPISGHVSLFWYQQALGQGPEFLTYFQNEAQLDKSGLPSDRFFAERPEGSVSTLKIQRTQQEDSAVYLCASSLDWTPTGTYEQYFGPGTRLTVT.

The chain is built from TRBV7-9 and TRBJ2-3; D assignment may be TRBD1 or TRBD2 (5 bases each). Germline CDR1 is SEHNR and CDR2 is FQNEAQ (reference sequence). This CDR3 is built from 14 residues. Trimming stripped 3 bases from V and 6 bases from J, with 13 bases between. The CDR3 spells CASSFSGLSDTQYF. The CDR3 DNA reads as TGTGCCAGCAGCTTCTCGGGGCTTTCGGATACGCAGTATTTT.

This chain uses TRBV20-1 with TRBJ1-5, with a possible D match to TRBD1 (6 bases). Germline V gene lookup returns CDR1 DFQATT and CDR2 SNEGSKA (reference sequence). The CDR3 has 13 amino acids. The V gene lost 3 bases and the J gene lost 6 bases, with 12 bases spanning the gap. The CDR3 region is CSASLGGAQPQHF. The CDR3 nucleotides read TGCAGTGCTAGTCTGGGGGGGGCTCAGCCCCAGCATTTT.

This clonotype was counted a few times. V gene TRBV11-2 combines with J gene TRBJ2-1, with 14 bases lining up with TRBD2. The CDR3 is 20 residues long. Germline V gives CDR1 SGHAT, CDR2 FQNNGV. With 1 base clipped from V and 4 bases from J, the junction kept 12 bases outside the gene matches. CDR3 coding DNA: TGTGCCAGCAGCTTAGGGGGACTAGCGGGAGTAGGGGCTAATTACAATGAGCAGTTCTTC. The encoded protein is CASSLGGLAGVGANYNEQFF.

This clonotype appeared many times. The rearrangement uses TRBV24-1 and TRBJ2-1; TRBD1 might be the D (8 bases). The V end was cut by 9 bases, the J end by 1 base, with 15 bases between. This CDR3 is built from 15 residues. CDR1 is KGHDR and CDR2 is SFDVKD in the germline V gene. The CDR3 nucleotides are TGTGCCACCGGTACAGGGGGGGGTTCCTACAATGAGCAGTTCTTC. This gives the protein CATGTGGGSYNEQFF.

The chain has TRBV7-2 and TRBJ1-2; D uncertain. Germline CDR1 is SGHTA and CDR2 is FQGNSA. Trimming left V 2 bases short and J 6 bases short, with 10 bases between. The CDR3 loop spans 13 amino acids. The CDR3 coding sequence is TGTGCCAGCAGCTTAAGTCCCGCGGATGGCTACACCTTC. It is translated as CASSLSPADGYTF.

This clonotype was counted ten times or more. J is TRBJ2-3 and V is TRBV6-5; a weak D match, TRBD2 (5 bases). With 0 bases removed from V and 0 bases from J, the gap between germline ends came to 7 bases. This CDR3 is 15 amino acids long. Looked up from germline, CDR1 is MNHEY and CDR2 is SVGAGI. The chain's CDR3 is CASSYSGGSTDTQYF. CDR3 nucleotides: TGTGCCAGCAGTTACTCAGGCGGGAGCACAGATACGCAGTATTTT.

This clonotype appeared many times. The CDR3: CASSKARDGMNTEAFF. The CDR3 DNA is TGTGCCAGCAGCAAAGCCAGGGATGGCATGAACACTGAAGCTTTCTTT. The chain employs TRBV21-1 and TRBJ1-1; the D call in the table, TRBD1, was not verified against the DNA. TRBV21-1 is a known pseudogene. The CDR3 extends over 16 amino acids.

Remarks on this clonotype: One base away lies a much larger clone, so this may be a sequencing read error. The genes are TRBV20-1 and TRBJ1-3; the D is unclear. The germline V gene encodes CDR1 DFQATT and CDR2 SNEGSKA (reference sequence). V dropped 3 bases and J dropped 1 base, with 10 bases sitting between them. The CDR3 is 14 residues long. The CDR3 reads CSARQRRSGNTIYF. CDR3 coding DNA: TGCAGTGCTAGGCAGAGGAGATCTGGAAACACCATATATTTT.

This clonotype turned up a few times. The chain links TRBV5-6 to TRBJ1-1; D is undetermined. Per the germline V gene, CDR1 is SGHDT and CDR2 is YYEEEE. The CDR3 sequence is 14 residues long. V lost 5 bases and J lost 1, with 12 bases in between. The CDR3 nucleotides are TGTGCCAGCAGACAGTTAAGGGCGAACACTGAAGCTTTCTTT. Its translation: CASRQLRANTEAFF.

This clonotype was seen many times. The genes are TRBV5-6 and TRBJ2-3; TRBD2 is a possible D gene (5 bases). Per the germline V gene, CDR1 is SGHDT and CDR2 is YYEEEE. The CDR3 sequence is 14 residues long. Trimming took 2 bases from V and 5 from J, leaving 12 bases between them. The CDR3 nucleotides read TGTGCCAGCAGCTTAATGGAGGTAGGAGATACGCAGTATTTT. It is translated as CASSLMEVGDTQYF.